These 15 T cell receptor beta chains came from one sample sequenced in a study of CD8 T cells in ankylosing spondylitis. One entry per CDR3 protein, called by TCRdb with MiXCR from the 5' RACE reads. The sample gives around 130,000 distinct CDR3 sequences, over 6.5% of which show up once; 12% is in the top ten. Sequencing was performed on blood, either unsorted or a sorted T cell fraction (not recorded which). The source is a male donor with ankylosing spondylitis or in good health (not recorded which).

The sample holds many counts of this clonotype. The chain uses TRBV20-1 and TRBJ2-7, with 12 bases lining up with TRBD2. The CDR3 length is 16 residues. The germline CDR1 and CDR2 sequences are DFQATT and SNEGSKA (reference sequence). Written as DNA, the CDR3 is TGCTGCCCGGGTGATTCTAGCGGGAGGGTTTCCTACGAGCAGTACTTC. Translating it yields CCPGDSSGRVSYEQYF.

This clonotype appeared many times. The CDR3 DNA reads as TGCAGTGCTAAGGGTAGCGGGGGGGCAAAGACCCAGTACTTC. It encodes CSAKGSGGAKTQYF. The genes are TRBV20-1 and TRBJ2-5, with TRBD2 matching over 11 bases. The junction had 7 bases not matched to a gene; V was cut back by 4 bases and J by 6 bases. The CDR3 has 14 residues. Germline CDR1 and CDR2: DFQATT and SNEGSKA (reference sequence).

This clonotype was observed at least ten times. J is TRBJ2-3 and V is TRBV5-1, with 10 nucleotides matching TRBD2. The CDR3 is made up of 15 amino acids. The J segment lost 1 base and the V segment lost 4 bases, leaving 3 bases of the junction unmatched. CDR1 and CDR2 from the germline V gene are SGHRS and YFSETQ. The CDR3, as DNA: TGCGCCAGCAGCCGGGGGACTAGCGGCACAGATACGCAGTATTTT. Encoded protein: CASSRGTSGTDTQYF.

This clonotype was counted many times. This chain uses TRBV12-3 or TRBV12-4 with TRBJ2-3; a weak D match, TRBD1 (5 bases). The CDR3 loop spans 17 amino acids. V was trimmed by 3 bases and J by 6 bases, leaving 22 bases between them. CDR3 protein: CASSLAQGTLLPDTQYF. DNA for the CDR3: TGTGCCAGCAGTTTGGCCCAGGGCACCTTGTTACCTGATACGCAGTATTTT.

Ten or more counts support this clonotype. The DNA of the CDR3 is TGCGCCAGCAGCACCCAAGCGACAGATACGCAGTATTTT. Protein: CASSTQATDTQYF. The chain combines TRBV5-1 with TRBJ2-3, with no clear D. Germline CDR1 reads SGHRS; CDR2 reads YFSETQ. This CDR3 comprises 13 residues. Deletions cut 4 bases from V and 3 bases from J, with 9 bases between.

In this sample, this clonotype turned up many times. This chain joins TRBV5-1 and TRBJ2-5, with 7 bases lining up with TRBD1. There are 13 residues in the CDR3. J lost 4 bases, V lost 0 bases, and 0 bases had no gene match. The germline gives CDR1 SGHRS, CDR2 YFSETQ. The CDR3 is CASSLAGGETQYF. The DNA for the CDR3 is TGCGCCAGCAGCTTGGCAGGGGGAGAGACCCAGTACTTC.

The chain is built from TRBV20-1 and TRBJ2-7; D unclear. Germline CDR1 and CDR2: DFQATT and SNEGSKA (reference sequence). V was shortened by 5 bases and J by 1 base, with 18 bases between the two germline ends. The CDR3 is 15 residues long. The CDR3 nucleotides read TGCAGTGCTCCGACCATGAAGAAGACGTCCTACGAGCAGTACTTC. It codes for CSAPTMKKTSYEQYF.

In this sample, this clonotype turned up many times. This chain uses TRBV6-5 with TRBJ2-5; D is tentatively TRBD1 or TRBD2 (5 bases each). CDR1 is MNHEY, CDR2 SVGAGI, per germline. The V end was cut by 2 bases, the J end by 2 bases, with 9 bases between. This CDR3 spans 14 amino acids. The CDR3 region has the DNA TGTGCCAGCAGTTACCCAGGGACGCAAGAGACCCAGTACTTC. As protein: CASSYPGTQETQYF.

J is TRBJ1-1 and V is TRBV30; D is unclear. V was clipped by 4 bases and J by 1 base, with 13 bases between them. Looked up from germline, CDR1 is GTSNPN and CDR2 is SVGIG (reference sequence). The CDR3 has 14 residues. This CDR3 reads CAWNGARPNTEAFF. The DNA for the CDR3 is TGTGCCTGGAATGGTGCCAGACCGAACACTGAAGCTTTCTTT.

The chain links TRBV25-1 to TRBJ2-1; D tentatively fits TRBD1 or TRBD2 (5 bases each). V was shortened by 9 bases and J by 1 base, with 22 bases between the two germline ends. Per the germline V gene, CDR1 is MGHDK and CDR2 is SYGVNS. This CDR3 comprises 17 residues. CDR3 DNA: TGTGCCAGTGGAGGATTCAGGGCTAGGGGATCCTACAATGAGCAGTTCTTC. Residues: CASGGFRARGSYNEQFF.

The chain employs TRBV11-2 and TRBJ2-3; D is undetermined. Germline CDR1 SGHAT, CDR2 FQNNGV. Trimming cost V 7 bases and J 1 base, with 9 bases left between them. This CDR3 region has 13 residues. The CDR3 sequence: CASILPGTDTQYF. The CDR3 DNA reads TGTGCCAGCATCCTGCCTGGCACAGATACGCAGTATTTT.

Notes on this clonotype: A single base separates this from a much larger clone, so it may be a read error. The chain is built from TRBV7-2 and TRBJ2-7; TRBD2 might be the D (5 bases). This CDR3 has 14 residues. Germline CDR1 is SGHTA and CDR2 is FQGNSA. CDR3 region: CASSFRAGEYELYF. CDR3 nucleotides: TGTGCCAGCAGCTTCCGGGCCGGGGAATACGAGCTGTACTTC.

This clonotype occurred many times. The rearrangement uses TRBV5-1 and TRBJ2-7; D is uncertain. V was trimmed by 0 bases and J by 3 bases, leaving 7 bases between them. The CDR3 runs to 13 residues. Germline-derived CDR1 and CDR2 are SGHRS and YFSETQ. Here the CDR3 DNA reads TGCGCCAGCAGCTTGGCATCTCACTACGAGCAGTACTTC. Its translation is CASSLASHYEQYF.

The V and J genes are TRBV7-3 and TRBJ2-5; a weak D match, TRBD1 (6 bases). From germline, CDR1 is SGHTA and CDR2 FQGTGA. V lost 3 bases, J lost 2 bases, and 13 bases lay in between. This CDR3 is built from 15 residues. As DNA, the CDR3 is TGTGCCAGCAGCTTTTACCCGGGACAACAAGAGACCCAGTACTTC. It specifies CASSFYPGQQETQYF.

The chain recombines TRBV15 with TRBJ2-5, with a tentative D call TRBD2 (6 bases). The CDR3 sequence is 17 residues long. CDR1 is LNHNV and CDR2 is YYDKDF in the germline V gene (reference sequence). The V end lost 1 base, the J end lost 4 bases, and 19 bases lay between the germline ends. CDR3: CATSRATNSEGGETQYF. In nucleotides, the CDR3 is TGTGCCACCAGCAGAGCCACTAACAGCGAGGGAGGAGAGACCCAGTACTTC.